There are a few counts of the clone carrying this T cell receptor (beta chain). These data originate in a study of OX40 agonist ivuxolimab in advanced cancers. The CDR3 has 15 amino acids. The germline V gene has CDR1 MNHNS and CDR2 SASEGT. V was pared by 10 bases and J by 4 bases, with 13 bases of the junction left unmatched. Autoimmune disease history or systemic immunosuppression was exclusionary. Measured with immunoSEQ multiplex PCR; TCRdb has only the in-frame clones, and not every one. The sample has fewer than 35,000 clones; roughly 76% are singletons. The J gene is TRBJ1-5, the V gene TRBV6-1, with TRBD1 matching 7 bases. The sample in question was CD4+ or CD8+ T cells sorted from blood, obtained in a trial of the OX40 agonist ivuxolimab. The source is an adult with an advanced solid tumor such as melanoma, head and neck, liver or kidney cancer. The CDR3 nucleotides read TGTGCCACCGCGGACAGGTGGCCGGGGAATCAGCCCCAGCATTTT. It specifies CATADRWPGNQPQHF.